This paragraph covers one T cell receptor beta chain sequence. Its antigen specificity is not known. The sample holds no much larger clone one base away, and base qualities are not on file. The sample belongs to a study of beta chain features in type 1 diabetes (dated by TCRdb to 2017 to 2018). Regarding the complete study: Mean age, gender distribution, total cell number and subset yield did not differ between patients and healthy donors. A total of roughly 99 million sorted cells were examined across all samples, and the number of cells per subset was strongly correlated with RNA yield. The study compared the TCRB repertoires of sorted circulating CD4+ T cell subsets in recently diagnosed type 1 diabetes patients with those in matched healthy donors. Regulatory and stem cell-like memory subsets were isolated from only 8 patients and roughly 8 healthy donors, whereas naive and central memory subsets came from all 28 donors.

What the work shows at the level of the full study, not this receptor alone: Shorter templates might be favored by PCR, yet because patient and control samples were amplified and corrected together, any such skew would affect both groups equally. Naive, central memory and regulatory TCRB repertoires appeared to be more alike among patients than among healthy donors. HLA sub-analyses involved small numbers of individuals, so any influence of HLA type on TCRB rearrangement remained unresolved. At VDJ recombination sites, patients with type 1 diabetes made fewer insertions and deleted more nucleotides, a pattern implying thymic rearrangement abnormalities. In all four CD4+ subsets, TCRB CDR3 length was moderately but significantly shorter in type 1 diabetes patients. Because cDNA rather than genomic DNA was sequenced, highly expressing activated cells could have been over-represented, although no difference in activation and CD3 levels was found between groups.

Each donor gave one peripheral blood draw, averaging about 120 mL, which was collected into heparinised tubes. Using a panel that included CD45RO, CCR7, CD25, CD127, CD95 and CD27, naive, central memory, regulatory and stem cell-like memory CD4+ T cells were sorted on a BD FACSAria II. Purity was above 95% for every sorted population. Right away, PBMCs were isolated by Lymphoprep density gradient centrifugation and were stained directly, with no culture step. So that batch effects would be minimized, each experiment stained and sorted samples in pairs, pairing one healthy donor with one patient. All of the isolated RNA was reverse transcribed with the High Capacity cDNA Reverse Transcription Kit, so expressed TCRB transcripts were sequenced. Naive, central memory and regulatory T cell samples underwent deep immunoSEQ sequencing, averaging approximately 3.3 million total reads per sample. Sorted cells were lysed in RLT buffer, and RNA was extracted using DNase-treated RNeasy Micro or Mini kits according to cell number. Each cell subset was processed separately to prevent cross-contamination, with patient and healthy donor samples processed together. TCRB sequences were amplified from cDNA with the immunoSEQ multiplex PCR, producing 87-bp fragments spanning the CDR3 region. Sequencing of the amplicons was performed on the Illumina HiSeq platform. For the original study's pipeline: PCR bias was computationally corrected using synthetic template baselines, reads within Hamming distance 2 were collapsed, and singletons that could not be merged were discarded. By aligning reads against IMGT, V, D and J genes, CDR3 length, and insertions or deletions at six rearrangement sites were assigned. Within each subset, clonotype counts were normalized to sorted cell number, and only after that were true diversity and Gini coefficients computed with the tcR R package. The overlap coefficient, calculated on TCRB nucleotide sequences, was used to quantify repertoire sharing. Imported from immuneACCESS, the table was reduced by TCRdb to in-frame sequences with V and J called. These copies leave out some clones; in studies compared against another copy, an unresolved V gene accounts for under half, and the cause of the remainder is not known. V and J calls and clone size are copied from that table; D and trimming were computed from the DNA. Here the sample has about 320,000 clones; 12% to 15% occur a single time. Of the sample, about 6.7% is held by the ten largest clones.

CDR1 and CDR2 are read off the germline V gene as SGHTA and FQGTGA. From the cysteine up to the phenylalanine, the CDR3 has a length of 12 residues. Of the read, only the CDR3 DNA is kept; its 36 bases are in frame from base 1. A distance of 15 bases separates the germline ends of V and J, which lose 5 bases and 11 bases respectively. This TCR derives from a man aged 30 to 39 in good health. The rearranged segments are TRBV7-3 and TRBJ1-1; too little of a D gene remains to name it. Sequences were obtained from central memory CD4+ T cells from blood. The DNA is as follows: TGTGCCAGCAGCAAAACGCCGCAAGTCGCTTTCTTT. It translates to CASSKTPQVAFF.